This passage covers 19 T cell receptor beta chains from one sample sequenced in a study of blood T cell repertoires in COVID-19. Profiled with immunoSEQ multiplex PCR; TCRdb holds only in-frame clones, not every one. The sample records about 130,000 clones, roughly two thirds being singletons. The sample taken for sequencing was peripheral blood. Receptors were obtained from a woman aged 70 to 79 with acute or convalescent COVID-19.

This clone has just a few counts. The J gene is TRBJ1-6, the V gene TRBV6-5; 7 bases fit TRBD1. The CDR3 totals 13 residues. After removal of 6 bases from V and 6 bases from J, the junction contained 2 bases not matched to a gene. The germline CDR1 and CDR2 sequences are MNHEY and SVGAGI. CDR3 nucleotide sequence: TGTGCCAGCAGCGACAGGGCTAATTCACCCCTCCACTTT. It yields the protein CASSDRANSPLHF.

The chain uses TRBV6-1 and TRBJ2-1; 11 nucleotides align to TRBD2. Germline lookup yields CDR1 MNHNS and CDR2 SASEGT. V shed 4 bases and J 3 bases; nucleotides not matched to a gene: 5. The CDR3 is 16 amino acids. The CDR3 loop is CASSAVAGGIYNEQFF. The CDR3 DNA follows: TGTGCCAGCAGTGCCGTAGCGGGAGGGATCTACAATGAGCAGTTCTTC.

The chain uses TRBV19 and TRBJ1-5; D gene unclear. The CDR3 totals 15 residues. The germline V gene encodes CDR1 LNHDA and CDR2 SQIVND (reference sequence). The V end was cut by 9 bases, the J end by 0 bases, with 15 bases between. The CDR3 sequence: CASPRPGNSNQPQHF. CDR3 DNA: TGTGCCAGCCCCCGCCCAGGTAATAGCAATCAGCCCCAGCATTTT.

CDR3 in DNA: TGTGCCAGCAGTCAAACAGGGAGCGGCTACACCTTC. Its protein product is CASSQTGSGYTF. The chain links TRBV6-5 to TRBJ1-2; possible D gene TRBD1, 6 bases. CDR3 length equals 12 residues. CDR1 and CDR2 from the germline V gene are MNHEY and SVGAGI. V was shortened by 5 bases and J by 8 bases, with 12 bases between the two germline ends.

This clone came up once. The CDR3 loop is CAWSVPPTGTGARSTQYF. The DNA for the CDR3 is TGTGCCTGGAGTGTGCCTCCGACCGGGACAGGGGCCCGAAGTACCCAGTACTTC. The chain has TRBV30 and TRBJ2-5, with 10 bases matching TRBD1. In germline, CDR1 is GTSNPN, CDR2 SVGIG (reference sequence). Trimming removed 0 bases from V and 8 bases from J; junction bases left unmatched: 18. The CDR3 covers 18 residues. Full variable domain (remainder filled in from reference TRBV30 and TRBJ2-5): SQTIHQWPATLVQPVGSPLSLECTVEGTSNPNLYWYRQAAGRGLQLLFYSVGIGQISSEVPQNLSASRPQDRQFILSSKKLLLSDSGFYLCAWSVPPTGTGARSTQYFGPGTRLLVL.

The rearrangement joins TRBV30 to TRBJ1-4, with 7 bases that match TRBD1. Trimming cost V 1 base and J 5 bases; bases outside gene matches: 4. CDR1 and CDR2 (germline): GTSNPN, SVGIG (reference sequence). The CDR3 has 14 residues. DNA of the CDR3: TGTGCCTGGAGTGGGGACAGCCGAAATGAAAAACTGTTTTTT. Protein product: CAWSGDSRNEKLFF.

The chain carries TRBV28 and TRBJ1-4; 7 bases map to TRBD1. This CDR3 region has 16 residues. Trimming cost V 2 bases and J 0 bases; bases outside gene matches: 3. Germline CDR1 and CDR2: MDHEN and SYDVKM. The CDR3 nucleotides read TGTGCCAGCAGTTTAGGGACAGTCCCAACTAATGAAAAACTGTTTTTT. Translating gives CASSLGTVPTNEKLFF.

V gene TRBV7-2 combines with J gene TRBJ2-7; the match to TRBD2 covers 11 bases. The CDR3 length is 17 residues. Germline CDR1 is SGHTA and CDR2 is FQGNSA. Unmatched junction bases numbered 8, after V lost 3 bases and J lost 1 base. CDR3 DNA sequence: TGTGCCAGCAGCTTGGGCACTAGCGGGAGTAATTCCTACGAGCAGTACTTC. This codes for CASSLGTSGSNSYEQYF.

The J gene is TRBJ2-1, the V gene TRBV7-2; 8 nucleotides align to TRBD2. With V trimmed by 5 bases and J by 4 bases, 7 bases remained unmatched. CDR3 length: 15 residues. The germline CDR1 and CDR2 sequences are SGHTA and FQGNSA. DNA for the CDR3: TGTGCCAGCAGCCTTTTGGGCGGGAGGTACAATGAGCAGTTCTTC. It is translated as CASSLLGGRYNEQFF. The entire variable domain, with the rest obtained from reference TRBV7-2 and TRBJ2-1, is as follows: GAGVSQSPSNKVTEKGKDVELRCDPISGHTALYWYRQSLGQGLEFLIYFQGNSAPDKSGLPSDRFSAERTGGSVSTLTIQRTQQEDSAVYLCASSLLGGRYNEQFFGPGTRLTVL.

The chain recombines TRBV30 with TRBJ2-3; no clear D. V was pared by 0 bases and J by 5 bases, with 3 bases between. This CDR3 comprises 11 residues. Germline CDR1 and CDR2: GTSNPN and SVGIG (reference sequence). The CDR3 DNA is TGTGCCTGGAGTGTCCTAGATACGCAGTATTTT. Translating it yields CAWSVLDTQYF.

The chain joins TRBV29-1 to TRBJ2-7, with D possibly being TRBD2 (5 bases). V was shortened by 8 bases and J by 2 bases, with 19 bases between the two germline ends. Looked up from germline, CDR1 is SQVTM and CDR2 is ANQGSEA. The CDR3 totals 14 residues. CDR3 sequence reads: CSIFVVGEAYEQYF. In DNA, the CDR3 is TGCAGCATCTTTGTTGTGGGAGAGGCCTACGAGCAGTACTTC.

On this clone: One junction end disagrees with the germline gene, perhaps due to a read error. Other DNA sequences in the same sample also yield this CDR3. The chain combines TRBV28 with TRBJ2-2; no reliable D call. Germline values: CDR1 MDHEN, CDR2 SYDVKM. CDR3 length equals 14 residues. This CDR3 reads CASSLFRYTGELFF. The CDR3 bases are TGTGCCAGCAGTTTATTCAGGTACACCGGAGAGCTGTTTTTT.

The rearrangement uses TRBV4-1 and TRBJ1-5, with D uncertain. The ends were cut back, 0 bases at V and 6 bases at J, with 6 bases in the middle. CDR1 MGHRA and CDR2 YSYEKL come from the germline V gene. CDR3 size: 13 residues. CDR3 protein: CASSQDFFQPQHF. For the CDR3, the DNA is TGCGCCAGCAGCCAAGATTTCTTTCAGCCCCAGCATTTT.

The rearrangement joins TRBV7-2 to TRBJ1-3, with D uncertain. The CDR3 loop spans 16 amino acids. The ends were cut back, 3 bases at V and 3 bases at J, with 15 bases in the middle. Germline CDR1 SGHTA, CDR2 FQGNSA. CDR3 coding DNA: TGTGCCAGCAGCTTTAGCGCCCGGGGAGGTGGAAACACCATATATTTT. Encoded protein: CASSFSARGGGNTIYF.

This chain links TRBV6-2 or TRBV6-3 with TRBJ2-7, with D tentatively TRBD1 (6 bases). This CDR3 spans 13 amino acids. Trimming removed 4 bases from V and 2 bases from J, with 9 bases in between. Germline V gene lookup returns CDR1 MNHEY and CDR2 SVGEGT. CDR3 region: CASSFNRAYEQYF. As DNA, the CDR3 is TGTGCCAGCAGTTTTAACAGGGCCTACGAGCAGTACTTC.

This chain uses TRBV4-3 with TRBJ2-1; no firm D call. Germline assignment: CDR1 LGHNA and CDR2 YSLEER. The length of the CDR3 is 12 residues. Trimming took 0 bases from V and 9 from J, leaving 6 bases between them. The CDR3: CASSQDRREQFF. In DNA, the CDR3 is TGCGCCAGCAGCCAAGATCGTCGTGAGCAGTTCTTC.

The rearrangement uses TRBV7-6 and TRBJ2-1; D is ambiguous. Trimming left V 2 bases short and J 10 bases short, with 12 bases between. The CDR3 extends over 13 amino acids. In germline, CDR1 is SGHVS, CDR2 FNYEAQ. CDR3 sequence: CASSLTDTGEQFF. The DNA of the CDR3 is TGTGCCAGCAGCTTAACCGACACTGGGGAGCAGTTCTTC.

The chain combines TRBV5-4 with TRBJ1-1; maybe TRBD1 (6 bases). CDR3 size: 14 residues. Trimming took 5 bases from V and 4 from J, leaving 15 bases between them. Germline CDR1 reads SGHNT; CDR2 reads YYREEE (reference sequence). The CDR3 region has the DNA TGTGCCAGCAGGGTACAGGGCGGCGGCACTGAAGCTTTCTTT. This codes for CASRVQGGGTEAFF.

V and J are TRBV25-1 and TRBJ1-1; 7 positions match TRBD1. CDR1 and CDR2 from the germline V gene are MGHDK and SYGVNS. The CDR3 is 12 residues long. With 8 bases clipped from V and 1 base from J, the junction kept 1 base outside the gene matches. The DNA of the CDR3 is TGTGCCAGCCGGGACAGGAACACTGAAGCTTTCTTT. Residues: CASRDRNTEAFF.